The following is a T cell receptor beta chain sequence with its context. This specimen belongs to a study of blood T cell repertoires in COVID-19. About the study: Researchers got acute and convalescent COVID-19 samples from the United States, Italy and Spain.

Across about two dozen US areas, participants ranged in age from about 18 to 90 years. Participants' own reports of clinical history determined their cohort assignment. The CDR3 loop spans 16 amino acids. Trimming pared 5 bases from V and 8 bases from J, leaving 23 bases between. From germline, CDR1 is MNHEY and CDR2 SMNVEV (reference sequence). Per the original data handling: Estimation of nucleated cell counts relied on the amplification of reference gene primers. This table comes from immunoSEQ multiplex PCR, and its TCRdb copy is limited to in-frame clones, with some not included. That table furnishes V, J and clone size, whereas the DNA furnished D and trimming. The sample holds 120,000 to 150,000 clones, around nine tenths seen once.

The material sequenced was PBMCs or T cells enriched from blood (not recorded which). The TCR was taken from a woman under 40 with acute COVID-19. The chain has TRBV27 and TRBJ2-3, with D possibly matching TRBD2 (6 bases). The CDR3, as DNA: TGTGCCAGCAGTGTTGGTGGCGGCTCGTTTAGCGGTACGCAGTATTTT. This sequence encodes CASSVGGGSFSGTQYF.